This TCR beta chain appears in the sequencing data of a study of CD8+CD57+ T cells in acquired aplastic anemia. Study details: The study obtained an average of approximately 2.9 ug of DNA from sorted CD4+ and CD8+ cells.

Trimming took 3 bases from V and 2 from J, leaving 11 bases between them. CDR1 is SGHRS, CDR2 YFSETQ, per germline. This CDR3 contains 14 residues. Profiling that covered TCR beta VDJ and CDR3 relied on genomic DNA as its template. TCRdb reanalysed the reads using MiXCR and keeps one entry per CDR3 protein. The top ten clones hold less than 0.85% of a sample with about half a million distinct CDR3 sequences, less than 35% of them seen once. Selection for sequencing was limited to patients who had shown CD8+CD57+ cell expansion by flow cytometry. The sequence came from a human donor with aplastic anemia. V and J are TRBV5-1 and TRBJ1-1, with TRBD1 as a possible D gene (6 bases). Sequenced input: sorted CD4+, CD8+, or CD8+CD57+ T cells (not recorded which) from PBMCs. This chain's CDR3 is CASSSGEPNTEAFF. The CDR3 bases are TGCGCCAGCAGCTCAGGGGAGCCTAACACTGAAGCTTTCTTT.